A single sample gave rise to the 29 T cell receptor beta chains below, sequenced in a study of blood T cell repertoires in COVID-19 (TCRdb year 2020). Libraries came from the immunoSEQ multiplex PCR assay. TCRdb obtained this table from immuneACCESS and retained in-frame rearrangements with V and J assigned. These tables miss some clones; where compared with another copy, unresolved V genes account for less than half of the shortfall, and the remainder is unexplained. The sample profile shows some 120,000 clones; approximately 85% of them were found once. The ten biggest clones cover roughly 5.4% of the sample. The specimen sequenced was peripheral blood. These receptors were taken from a human donor in a cohort sampled during active COVID-19.

With respect to this clone: One junction end disagrees with the germline gene, perhaps due to a read error. The chain is built from TRBV7-7 and TRBJ1-2; weak D call: TRBD1 (6 bases). Germline values: CDR1 SSHAT, CDR2 FNYEAQ (reference sequence). The CDR3 loop spans 16 amino acids. The CDR3 spells CASSPSGGSCDYGYTF. In DNA form, the CDR3 reads TGTGCTAGCAGCCCAAGCGGGGGCAGTTGTGACTATGGCTACACCTTC.

This clone is a singleton in its sample. The V and J genes are TRBV4-3 and TRBJ2-1, with a possible D match to TRBD2 (6 bases). Germline V gene data show CDR1 as LGHNA and CDR2 as YSLEER. The CDR3 is 15 amino acids. V dropped 0 bases and J dropped 11 bases, with 17 bases sitting between them. The CDR3, as DNA: TGCGCCAGCAGCCAAGAGGGGGGAAGGGTTTCCCAGCAGTTCTTC. Amino acids: CASSQEGGRVSQQFF.

This chain links TRBV6-6 with TRBJ2-2; TRBD2 aligns across 16 bases. This CDR3 comprises 18 residues. The J segment lost 6 bases and the V segment lost 5 bases, leaving 9 bases of the junction unmatched. CDR1 MNHNY and CDR2 SVGAGI come from the germline V gene (reference sequence). The CDR3 is CASSPGGTSGRVAGELFF. CDR3 sequence (DNA): TGTGCCAGCAGTCCGGGAGGGACTAGCGGGAGGGTCGCCGGGGAGCTGTTTTTT.

CDR3 DNA sequence: TGCAGTGCTAGTGCCAGTAGCAATCAGCCCCAGCATTTT. It codes for CSASASSNQPQHF. J is TRBJ1-5 and V is TRBV20-1; D uncertain. CDR1 DFQATT and CDR2 SNEGSKA come from the germline V gene (reference sequence). This CDR3 is built from 13 residues. Trimming took off 3 bases at V and 0 bases at J, with 6 bases between the two ends.

V and J are TRBV5-6 and TRBJ2-4, with 7 bases identical to TRBD2. CDR1 and CDR2 from the germline V gene are SGHDT and YYEEEE. J was trimmed by 3 bases and V by 3 bases; bases with no gene match: 12. CDR3 size: 17 residues. The CDR3 bases are TGTGCCAGCAGCTGGGGGTGGGGAGGGGCTGACAAAAACATTCAGTACTTC. Encoded protein: CASSWGWGGADKNIQYF.

This clone was detected only once. The chain combines TRBV5-6 with TRBJ1-5; TRBD1 might be the D (5 bases). The CDR3 loop spans 15 amino acids. The germline V gene has CDR1 SGHDT and CDR2 YYEEEE. Trimming removed 3 bases from V and 0 bases from J, with 10 bases in between. This chain's CDR3 is CASSSRGYSNQPQHF. Written as DNA, the CDR3 is TGTGCCAGCAGCTCCCGGGGGTATAGCAATCAGCCCCAGCATTTT.

The V and J genes are TRBV19 and TRBJ2-3; 8 bases fit TRBD1. This CDR3 region has 16 residues. CDR1 is LNHDA and CDR2 is SQIVND in the germline V gene (reference sequence). V lost 6 bases and J lost 3; bases outside the gene matches: 11. DNA of the CDR3: TGTGCCAGTAGGAATGACAGGGGCGGGGTGACAGATACGCAGTATTTT. Amino acids: CASRNDRGGVTDTQYF.

This chain joins TRBV3-1 (or the pseudogene TRBV3-2) and TRBJ2-3; a possible D gene is TRBD2 (6 bases). The CDR3 has 15 amino acids. Germline CDR1 LGHDT, CDR2 YNNKEL (reference sequence). V was trimmed by 3 bases and J by 6 bases, leaving 16 bases between them. The CDR3 loop is CASSHGGAAGDTQYF. CDR3 in DNA: TGTGCCAGCAGCCACGGTGGCGCGGCGGGGGATACGCAGTATTTT.

The chain employs TRBV7-9 and TRBJ1-1, with TRBD1 as a possible D gene (5 bases). The V and J ends lost 5 bases and 4 bases respectively, with 14 bases between them. Germline CDR1 and CDR2: SEHNR and FQNEAQ (reference sequence). The CDR3 runs 14 residues. The CDR3 region has the DNA TGTGCCAGCAGCGCCCAGGGCTTCGGCACTGAAGCTTTCTTT. Translating gives CASSAQGFGTEAFF.

This clone has more than one count but fewer than ten. The rearrangement uses TRBV10-2 and TRBJ2-1, with 13 bases aligning to TRBD2. In germline, CDR1 is WSHSY, CDR2 SAAADI. The CDR3 sequence is 15 residues long. Unmatched junction bases numbered 7, after V lost 6 bases and J lost 8 bases. The CDR3, as DNA: TGCGCCAGCAGGGCACTAGCGGGAGGGCTGGATGAGCAGTTCTTC. It is translated as CASRALAGGLDEQFF.

The rearrangement joins TRBV4-1 to TRBJ1-4; D is unresolved. V gave up 3 bases and J gave up 8 bases, with 7 bases separating them. CDR3 length: 12 amino acids. Germline CDR1 reads MGHRA; CDR2 reads YSYEKL. CDR3 residues: CASSHPGEKLFF. CDR3 nucleotide sequence: TGCGCCAGCAGCCATCCAGGAGAAAAACTGTTTTTT.

This clone appeared a few times. The CDR3 here is CASSKPGGNTGELFF. CDR3 DNA sequence: TGTGCCAGCAGCAAACCGGGGGGGAACACCGGGGAGCTGTTTTTT. The chain couples TRBV9 to TRBJ2-2; 7 positions match TRBD2. CDR1 is SGDLS and CDR2 is YYNGEE in the germline V gene. V was clipped by 4 bases and J by 1 base; unmatched bases: 4. This CDR3 comprises 15 residues.

The rearrangement joins TRBV10-2 to TRBJ2-3; 7 bases are shared with TRBD2. J was trimmed by 0 bases and V by 6 bases; bases with no gene match: 12. CDR1 is WSHSY and CDR2 is SAAADI in the germline V gene. The CDR3 runs 17 residues. CDR3 nucleotide sequence: TGCGCCAGCAGATCGGCTAGCGGTCGAACTAGCACAGATACGCAGTATTTT. Translating it yields CASRSASGRTSTDTQYF.

This clone was found a few times. The chain employs TRBV15 and TRBJ1-5; unclear D gene. Germline V gene sequence: CDR1 LNHNV, CDR2 YYDKDF (reference sequence). The V gene lost 0 bases and the J gene lost 6 bases, with 6 bases spanning the gap. The CDR3 length is 13 residues. The CDR3, as DNA: TGTGCCACCAGCAGAGATCCGGGTCAGCCCCAGCATTTT. Translating it yields CATSRDPGQPQHF.

This sequence joins TRBV2 and TRBJ1-2, with D unclear. The CDR3 has 15 amino acids. CDR1 and CDR2 from the germline V gene are SNHLY and FYNNEI. Trimming took 0 bases from V and 9 from J, leaving 17 bases between them. The CDR3 reads CASSEALRGGGRYTF. Written as DNA, the CDR3 is TGTGCCAGCAGTGAAGCGCTTCGTGGCGGCGGGCGCTACACCTTC.

The chain links TRBV5-6 to TRBJ1-6; 8 positions match TRBD1. The CDR3 contains 14 residues. With V trimmed by 7 bases and J by 7 bases, 7 bases remained unmatched. In germline, CDR1 is SGHDT, CDR2 YYEEEE. The DNA for the CDR3 is TGTGCCAGCCGAAGGACAGGGCGGAATTCACCCCTCCACTTT. This translates into CASRRTGRNSPLHF.

The J gene is TRBJ2-3, the V gene TRBV7-9; the match to TRBD1 covers 7 bases. Germline loops: CDR1 SEHNR, CDR2 FQNEAQ (reference sequence). Trimming cost V 6 bases and J 0 bases; bases outside gene matches: 12. The CDR3 extends over 17 amino acids. The CDR3 is CASRSPGTASSTDTQYF. The CDR3 coding sequence is TGTGCCAGCAGATCCCCCGGGACAGCCTCTAGCACAGATACGCAGTATTTT.

The chain has TRBV6-5 and TRBJ2-7, with D perhaps matching TRBD1 (5 bases). This CDR3 region has 15 residues. Trimming pared 7 bases from V and 0 bases from J, leaving 16 bases between. CDR1 MNHEY and CDR2 SVGAGI come from the germline V gene. CDR3 in DNA: TGTGCCAGCATCCGAGGTGGGGCCTCCTCCTACGAGCAGTACTTC. It yields the protein CASIRGGASSYEQYF.

The chain combines TRBV5-8 with TRBJ1-5; 8 nucleotides match TRBD1. From germline, CDR1 is SGHTS and CDR2 YDEGEE. CDR3 size: 16 residues. V lost 2 bases and J lost 2; bases outside the gene matches: 6. The CDR3 loop reads CASSFPGGLGNQPQHF. In DNA form, the CDR3 reads TGTGCCAGCAGCTTCCCAGGGGGCTTAGGCAATCAGCCCCAGCATTTT.

The chain couples TRBV6-1 to TRBJ2-7; perhaps TRBD1 as D (6 bases). The CDR3 spans 15 residues. In germline, CDR1 is MNHNS, CDR2 SASEGT. Trimming removed 1 base from V and 3 bases from J, with 13 bases in between. The CDR3 DNA reads TGTGCCAGCAGTGAAGGGCAGGGGCCTTTCTACGAGCAGTACTTC. As protein: CASSEGQGPFYEQYF.

This clone has a handful of counts. The chain couples TRBV19 to TRBJ1-4; D not resolved. V was trimmed by 8 bases and J by 1 base, leaving 11 bases between them. The CDR3 consists of 14 residues. The germline gives CDR1 LNHDA, CDR2 SQIVND (reference sequence). This CDR3 is CASRDDITNEKLFF. Written as DNA, the CDR3 is TGTGCCAGTCGCGACGACATAACTAATGAAAAACTGTTTTTT.

V gene TRBV2 combines with J gene TRBJ1-1; a possible D gene is TRBD1 (6 bases). V shed 2 bases and J shed 2 bases, with 9 bases lying between them. CDR1 and CDR2 (germline): SNHLY, FYNNEI. The CDR3 totals 14 residues. CDR3: CASSERGKNTEAFF. CDR3 DNA: TGTGCCAGCAGTGAAAGGGGGAAAAACACTGAAGCTTTCTTT.

The genes are TRBV27 and TRBJ2-1; weak D call: TRBD1 (6 bases). The CDR3 consists of 16 residues. V lost 5 bases to trimming and J lost 6 bases, with 20 bases between them. Germline loops: CDR1 MNHEY, CDR2 SMNVEV (reference sequence). CDR3 in DNA: TGTGCCAGCAGTCGTACAGGGTTCGGCATATTCAATGAGCAGTTCTTC. This gives the protein CASSRTGFGIFNEQFF.

The rearrangement joins TRBV3-1 (or the pseudogene TRBV3-2) to TRBJ2-2; D is perhaps TRBD2 (6 bases). Trimming pared 1 base from V and 4 bases from J, leaving 10 bases between. Germline CDR1 and CDR2: LGHDT and YNNKEL (reference sequence). This CDR3 comprises 15 residues. Here the CDR3 DNA reads TGTGCCAGCAGCCAAGGTGGAGCGGGCACCGGGGAGCTGTTTTTT. It codes for CASSQGGAGTGELFF.

This rearrangement joins TRBV6-6 to TRBJ2-1; 13 bases match TRBD2. Germline loops: CDR1 MNHNY, CDR2 SVGAGI (reference sequence). CDR3 size: 16 residues. V lost 7 bases, J lost 6 bases, and 9 bases stayed unmatched. DNA of the CDR3: TGTGCCAGCACCTTAGGAGGGACTAGCGGGATCAATGAGCAGTTCTTC. Amino acid sequence: CASTLGGTSGINEQFF.

The chain couples TRBV5-1 to TRBJ1-1; D is possibly TRBD1 (5 bases). The CDR3 totals 15 residues. Germline V CDR1 and CDR2: SGHRS, YFSETQ. V was clipped by 1 base and J by 1 base, with 11 bases between them. CDR3 DNA: TGCGCCAGCAGCTTGAGGGCCAGGGAGAACACTGAAGCTTTCTTT. Translated: CASSLRARENTEAFF.

In DNA form, the CDR3 reads TGTGCCAACCGATTCGGAGTCTATGGCTACACCTTC. This gives the protein CANRFGVYGYTF. The rearrangement uses TRBV6-5 and TRBJ1-2; D gene ambiguous. This CDR3 is 12 amino acids long. Trimming cost V 10 bases and J 4 bases, with 13 bases left between them. The germline CDR1 and CDR2 sequences are MNHEY and SVGAGI.

This clone was detected once. The chain joins TRBV5-4 to TRBJ1-6, with D tentatively TRBD1 (6 bases). CDR3 size: 17 residues. Germline CDR1 is SGHNT and CDR2 is YYREEE (reference sequence). The ends were cut back, 0 bases at V and 9 bases at J, with 19 bases in the middle. The CDR3 DNA follows: TGTGCCAGCAGCTTGGACTTCGCCAGGGGTCTCAGTTCACCCCTCCACTTT. It encodes CASSLDFARGLSSPLHF.

This clone was recorded only once. V and J are TRBV4-1 and TRBJ2-2, with TRBD2 matching 8 bases. The V segment lost 4 bases and the J segment 5 bases; nucleotides outside the gene matches: 6. There are 15 residues in the CDR3. Germline CDR1 MGHRA, CDR2 YSYEKL. The CDR3 DNA follows: TGCGCCAGCAGCCCCACTAGCGGTAATACCGGGGAGCTGTTTTTT. Its translation: CASSPTSGNTGELFF.